This T cell receptor (beta chain) comes out of a study of long-term antiretroviral therapy in people with HIV. Findings and limits, study-wide: Dominating the repertoire at all time points were the clones that expanded before ART.

Looked up from germline, CDR1 is SGHNT and CDR2 is YYREEE (reference sequence). The V gene lost 5 bases and the J gene lost 4 bases, with 7 bases spanning the gap. The CDR3 runs to 12 residues. Prior to DNA extraction, the samples held roughly 0.9-10 million cryopreserved PBMC. They ran version v3.0 of the immunoSEQ assay at survey level. The assay was immunoSEQ multiplex PCR, and TCRdb's table has in-frame clones only and misses some. The sample contains tens of thousands of clones, 85% to 95% of which appear only once. Concerning this clone itself: The antigen is undetermined.

The specimen was unsorted PBMCs, collected 5.3 years after starting antiretroviral therapy. This sequence originates from a man aged 50 or older with HIV. The chain employs TRBV5-4 and TRBJ2-1; D is unclear. This CDR3 is CASSLEYNEQFF. CDR3 DNA sequence: TGTGCCAGCAGTCTAGAATACAATGAGCAGTTCTTC.